The source of this TCR beta chain is a study of blood T cell repertoires in COVID-19. The sample holds a few counts of this clone. Trimming removed 7 bases from V and 1 base from J; junction bases left unmatched: 3. Germline V gene lookup returns CDR1 SGHDT and CDR2 YYEEEE. The CDR3 loop spans 14 amino acids. Sequenced by immunoSEQ multiplex PCR; TCRdb stores in-frame clones only, minus some. The sample consists of a few hundred thousand clones, 70% to 90% of them appearing once. The rearrangement uses TRBV5-6 and TRBJ1-5; 9 bases map to TRBD1. The origin of this receptor is a man aged 55 to 70 who had recovered from COVID-19. The sequencing input was peripheral blood. The CDR3 DNA sequence: TGTGCCAGCGGACAGGGGCCCAGCAATCAGCCCCAGCATTTT. Protein sequence: CASGQGPSNQPQHF.